This TCR beta chain comes out of a study of PD-1 blockade in classical Hodgkin lymphoma. All the patients suffered relapse after autologous stem cell transplantation, and brentuximab vedotin exposure differed. Only one count was recorded for this clone. The table came from immunoSEQ multiplex PCR; TCRdb's copy has only in-frame clones and leaves some out. This sample carries about 46,000 clones, 80% of them seen once, and the ten largest clones take 22%. Sequenced here: peripheral blood mononuclear cells (PBMCs), sampled before the second cycle of nivolumab. The clonotype originates from a human donor with classical Hodgkin lymphoma.

The CDR3: CASSRDSGGDYEQYF. The CDR3 DNA reads TGCGCCAGCAGCCGGGATAGCGGGGGGGACTACGAGCAGTACTTC. This rearrangement joins TRBV4-1 to TRBJ2-7, with TRBD2 matching over 11 bases. V lost 4 bases to trimming and J lost 3 bases; unmatched junction nucleotides: 5. CDR3 length: 15 residues. The germline V gene has CDR1 MGHRA and CDR2 YSYEKL.